The rows below give T cell receptor beta chains drawn from one sample of a study of response to subunit inactivated influenza vaccine. TCRdb re-analysed the RT-PCR reads in MiXCR, keeping a single row per CDR3 protein. The sample holds 700,000 to 900,000 distinct CDR3 sequences; about 20% are singletons and the top ten take 10%. The sample in question was PBMCs from blood, obtained approximately 5 days after vaccination. Source of these receptors: a man aged 45 to 65 who received an inactivated influenza vaccine. CDR3s include the opening cysteine and the closing phenylalanine or tryptophan. A D gene is named only where the DNA matches it firmly. Expanded clones get a size class; other rows say once, few or many, or leave the size out.

V	D	size	J	CDR3	DNA
TRBV29-1	NA	NA	TRBJ2-7	CSVERFGGGTEQYF	TGCAGCGTTGAACGGTTTGGAGGGGGAACCGAGCAGTACTTC
TRBV9	TRBD2	NA	TRBJ2-1	CASSVVGSSGRAGNEQFF	TGTGCCAGCAGCGTAGTGGGCTCCAGCGGGAGGGCTGGTAATGAGCAGTTCTTC
TRBV2	NA	NA	TRBJ2-6	CASIHGQTNSGANVLTF	TGTGCCAGCATTCACGGACAGACGAACTCTGGGGCCAACGTCCTGACTTTC
TRBV10-3	TRBD1	few	TRBJ1-2	CAISEHSARGGNYGYTF	TGTGCCATCAGTGAACACTCCGCCAGGGGGGGTAACTATGGCTACACCTTC
TRBV28	NA	NA	TRBJ2-7	CASSLRTRTRSSYEQYF	TGTGCCAGCAGTTTACGAACCCGGACAAGGAGCTCCTACGAGCAGTACTTC
TRBV7-2	TRBD1	NA	TRBJ2-3	CASRKGTGHTDTQYF	TGTGCCAGCCGCAAAGGGACAGGCCACACAGATACGCAGTATTTT
TRBV12-3/TRBV12-4	NA	many	TRBJ2-7	CASSNSPQKQYF	TGTGCCAGCAGTAACAGTCCACAGAAACAGTACTTC
TRBV3-1	NA	NA	TRBJ2-2	CASSQRVGELFF	TGTGCCAGCAGCCAAAGGGTCGGGGAGCTGTTTTTT
TRBV12-3/TRBV12-4	TRBD2	few	TRBJ2-1	CASRSGGLNEQFF	TGTGCCAGCAGGAGCGGGGGGCTAAATGAGCAGTTCTTC
TRBV27	NA	NA	TRBJ2-1	CASSLSIPAGWHNEQFF	TGTGCCAGCAGTTTATCGATACCTGCAGGGTGGCACAATGAGCAGTTCTTC
TRBV7-2	NA	few	TRBJ2-3	CASSSGLSPDTQYF	TGTGCCAGCAGCTCCGGACTTTCCCCAGACACGCAGTATTTT
TRBV28	NA	few	TRBJ1-1	CASREYRDRWTEAFF	TGTGCCAGCAGGGAATACAGAGACCGCTGGACTGAAGCTTTCTTT
TRBV18	NA	NA	TRBJ2-1	CASSPGAHNEQFF	TGTGCCAGCTCACCGGGAGCCCACAATGAGCAGTTCTTC
TRBV11-1	NA	few	TRBJ2-1	CASSPGSWDAQFF	TGTGCCAGCAGCCCTGGTTCTTGGGATGCGCAGTTCTTC
TRBV27	NA	NA	TRBJ1-6	CASWAPGGPSTNSPLHF	TGTGCCAGCTGGGCCCCCGGGGGACCGAGTACCAATTCACCCCTCCACTTT
TRBV6-1	NA	NA	TRBJ2-7	CASSTAQGPYEQYF	TGTGCCAGCAGCACGGCTCAGGGTCCCTACGAGCAGTACTTC
TRBV5-1	TRBD1	few	TRBJ2-5	CASSLGTGSEETQYF	TGCGCCAGCAGCTTGGGGACAGGGAGCGAAGAGACCCAGTACTTC
TRBV5-5	NA	NA	TRBJ2-2	CASSLQGGNTGELFF	TGTGCCAGCAGCCTACAAGGGGGGAACACCGGGGAGCTGTTTTTT
TRBV6-5	NA	NA	TRBJ2-1	CASSYLLAPYNEQFF	TGTGCCAGCAGTTACCTGTTGGCCCCCTACAATGAGCAGTTCTTC
TRBV6-2/TRBV6-3	TRBD2	NA	TRBJ2-1	CASSPGTSSGNEQFF	TGTGCCAGCAGCCCCGGGACTAGCAGTGGCAATGAGCAGTTCTTC
TRBV10-3	NA	NA	TRBJ2-5	CAISERWNGVEETQYF	TGTGCCATCAGTGAGAGATGGAATGGCGTTGAAGAGACCCAGTACTTC
TRBV24-1	NA	few	TRBJ2-1	CATSVLDEQFF	TGTGCCACCAGTGTACTAGATGAGCAGTTCTTC
TRBV5-1	TRBD2	NA	TRBJ2-3	CASSLRVGLAGGRDTQYF	TGCGCCAGCAGCTTGAGAGTGGGACTAGCGGGGGGCCGGGATACGCAGTATTTT
TRBV27	NA	NA	TRBJ2-1	CASSFLGDGNEQFF	TGTGCCAGCAGTTTCCTGGGGGACGGTAATGAGCAGTTCTTC
TRBV2	NA	NA	TRBJ1-1	CASRQGLNTEAFF	TGTGCCAGCAGACAGGGTCTCAACACTGAAGCTTTCTTT
TRBV4-2	NA	NA	TRBJ1-2	CASSQRGGGYGYTF	TGTGCCAGCAGCCAAAGGGGGGGGGGCTATGGCTACACCTTC
TRBV11-2	NA	NA	TRBJ2-1	CASSSVGGPDEQFF	TGTGCCAGCAGCTCTGTCGGGGGGCCGGATGAGCAGTTCTTC
TRBV3-1	NA	NA	TRBJ1-1	CASSRGMNTEAFF	TGTGCCAGCAGCCGAGGTATGAACACTGAAGCTTTCTTT
TRBV11-1	TRBD1	NA	TRBJ2-5	CASSLGVFARGLKKQETQYF	TGTGCCAGCAGCTTAGGTGTTTTTGCCAGGGGGCTTAAGAAACAAGAGACCCAGTACTTC
TRBV7-9	TRBD2	NA	TRBJ2-5	CASSFSGHQYQETQYF	TGTGCCAGCAGCTTTAGCGGGCACCAGTACCAAGAGACCCAGTACTTC
TRBV24-1	NA	few	TRBJ2-1	CATSESGTPDGYEQFF	TGTGCCACCAGTGAGTCCGGGACCCCCGACGGCTATGAGCAGTTCTTC
TRBV7-9	TRBD1	NA	TRBJ2-7	CASCRDRSYEQYF	TGTGCCAGCTGCCGGGACAGGTCGTACGAGCAGTACTTC
TRBV4-3	NA	few	TRBJ2-5	CASSQDTRGQTQYF	TGCGCCAGCAGCCAAGATACCCGGGGTCAGACCCAGTACTTC
TRBV29-1	TRBD2	few	TRBJ2-7	CSVEEPLAGVGYEQYF	TGCAGCGTTGAAGAGCCACTAGCGGGAGTAGGGTACGAGCAGTACTTC
TRBV7-6	NA	NA	TRBJ2-1	CASSLRQGTHNEQFF	TGTGCCAGCAGCTTAAGGCAGGGGACCCACAATGAGCAGTTCTTC
TRBV6-2/TRBV6-3	TRBD1	NA	TRBJ2-1	CASRAGTGGNEQFF	TGTGCCAGCAGGGCCGGGACAGGGGGCAATGAGCAGTTCTTC